This TCR beta chain was identified in a study of blood T cell repertoires in COVID-19 (dated by TCRdb to the early 2020s). With respect to the entire study: Collaborator samples came from the United States, Italy and Spain and covered acute and convalescent phases of COVID-19. The repertoires were released in a freely available public database intended as a resource for research on the immune response to SARS-CoV-2. Where available, HLA class I and class II types were taken from metadata supplied by the sample provider and were not determined by assay-based typing. The prospective study material was composed of cDNA or gDNA derived from T cells, B-cell-depleted T cells, or PBMCs. The samples were drawn from the first 160 participants of the ongoing ImmuneRACE study and from 950 to 1,500 subjects provided by 6 global collaborators. Nearly every sample came with metadata listing a de-identified subject ID, COVID-19 status, age in years and sex. Deeply sampled blood TCRbeta repertoires from subjects exposed to, actively infected with, or recovered from COVID-19 were included in the dataset. Summary of the overall study and its limitations: The amount of clinical and demographic metadata varied by source and participant and was provided uncurated.

The immunoSEQ Assay, a bias-controlled multiplex PCR, was used to amplify TCRbeta CDR3 regions from genomic DNA. In the authors' own workflow: Within the assay, amplification of reference gene primers was used to estimate how many nucleated cells each sample contained. To quantify the absolute abundance of each unique TCRbeta CDR3 rearrangement, sequence reads were collapsed and filtered. Productive Simpson clonality was computed per sample as the square root of Simpson's diversity index over productive rearrangements. TCRdb re-hosts the immuneACCESS table, in-frame sequences only. Its copies lack some clones; in the studies checked, an unresolved V gene accounts for under half of them, and the cause for the rest is not known. The V and J calls and clone size were taken over from that table, and D and trimming were inferred from the DNA. The sample table contains approximately 300,000 clones; only one count was recorded for around 85% of them. The ten largest make up approximately 3.8% of the sample.

The collaborating institutions used their own protocols to collect whole blood in K2EDTA tubes. For TCRbeta analysis, collaborators shipped samples in one of three forms: frozen whole blood, isolated PBMCs, or DNA extracted from either of those sample types. As encoded in the germline V gene, CDR1 is SGHAT while CDR2 is FQNNGV. Germline trimming: 1 base from V, 0 bases from J; junction bases outside gene matches: 8. Spanning cysteine to phenylalanine, the CDR3 consists of 18 amino acids. Only the CDR3 portion is preserved as DNA: 54 bases, with reading frame beginning at the first base. For this clone: Its antigen specificity is not known. No much larger clone is present one base from it, and per-base qualities are unavailable.

The receptor's source is a woman aged 50 to 60 with active or convalescent COVID-19. Sequencing was done on a sample of peripheral blood. The sequence links TRBV11-2 to TRBJ1-3, and TRBD1 matches 8 of the central bases. CDR3 protein: CASSLADRGLHSGNTIYF. The DNA is as follows: TGTGCCAGCAGCTTAGCTGACAGGGGCCTTCACTCTGGAAACACCATATATTTT.